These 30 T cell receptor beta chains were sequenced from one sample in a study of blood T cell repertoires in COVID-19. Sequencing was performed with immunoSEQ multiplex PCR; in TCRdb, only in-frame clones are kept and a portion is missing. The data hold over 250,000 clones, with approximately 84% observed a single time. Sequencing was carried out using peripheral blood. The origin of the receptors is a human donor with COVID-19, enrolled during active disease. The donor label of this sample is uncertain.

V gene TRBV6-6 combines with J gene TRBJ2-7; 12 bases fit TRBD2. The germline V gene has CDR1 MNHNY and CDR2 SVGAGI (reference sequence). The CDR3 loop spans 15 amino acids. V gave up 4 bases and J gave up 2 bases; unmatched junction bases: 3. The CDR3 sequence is CASSSRTSGTYEQYF. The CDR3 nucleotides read TGTGCCAGCAGTTCTCGGACTAGCGGGACCTACGAGCAGTACTTC.

For the CDR3, the DNA is TGTGCCAGCAGCTTCGGGGGCACAGATACGCAGTATTTT. Translating gives CASSFGGTDTQYF. The chain recombines TRBV7-9 with TRBJ2-3, with D perhaps TRBD2 (5 bases). Germline values: CDR1 SEHNR, CDR2 FQNEAQ (reference sequence). The CDR3 length is 13 residues. V lost 3 bases and J lost 1, with 5 bases in between.

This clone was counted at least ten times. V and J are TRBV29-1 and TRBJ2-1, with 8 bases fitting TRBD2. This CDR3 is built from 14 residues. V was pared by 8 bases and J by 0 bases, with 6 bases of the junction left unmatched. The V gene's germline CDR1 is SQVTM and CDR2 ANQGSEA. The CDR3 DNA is TGCAGCTACGACGGGGGGGCCTCCTACAATGAGCAGTTCTTC. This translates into CSYDGGASYNEQFF.

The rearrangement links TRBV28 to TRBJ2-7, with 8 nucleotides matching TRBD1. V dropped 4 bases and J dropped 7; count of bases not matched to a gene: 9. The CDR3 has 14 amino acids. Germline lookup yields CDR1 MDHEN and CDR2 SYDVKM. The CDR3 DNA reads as TGTGCCAGCAGTTCCCCCGGCAGGGGGCAAGAGCAGTACTTC. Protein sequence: CASSSPGRGQEQYF.

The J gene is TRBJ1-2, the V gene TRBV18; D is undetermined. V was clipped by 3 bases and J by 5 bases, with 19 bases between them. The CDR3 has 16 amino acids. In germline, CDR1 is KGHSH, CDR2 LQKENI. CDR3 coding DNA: TGTGCCAGCTCACCGAGGAGTTTATCACCCACTTATGGCTACACCTTC. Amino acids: CASSPRSLSPTYGYTF.

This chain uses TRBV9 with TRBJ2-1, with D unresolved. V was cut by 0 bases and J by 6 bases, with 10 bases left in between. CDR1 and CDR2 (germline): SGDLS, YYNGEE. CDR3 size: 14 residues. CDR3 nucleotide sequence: TGTGCCAGCAGCGTAGGAACTAACGCCAATGAGCAGTTCTTC. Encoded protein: CASSVGTNANEQFF.

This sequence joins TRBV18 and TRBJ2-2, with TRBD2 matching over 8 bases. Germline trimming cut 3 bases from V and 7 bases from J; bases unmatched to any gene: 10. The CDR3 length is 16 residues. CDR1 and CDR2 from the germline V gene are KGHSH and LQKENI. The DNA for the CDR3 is TGTGCCAGCTCACCCGAAGCGGGAGTCACGGGCGGGGAGCTGTTTTTT. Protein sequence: CASSPEAGVTGGELFF.

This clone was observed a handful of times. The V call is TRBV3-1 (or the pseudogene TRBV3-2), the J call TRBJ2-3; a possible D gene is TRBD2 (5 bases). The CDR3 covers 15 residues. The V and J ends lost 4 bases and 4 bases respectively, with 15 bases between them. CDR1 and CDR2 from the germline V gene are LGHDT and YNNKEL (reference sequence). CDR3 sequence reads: CASSPQRRSADTQYF. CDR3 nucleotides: TGTGCCAGCAGCCCCCAGCGGAGAAGCGCAGATACGCAGTATTTT.

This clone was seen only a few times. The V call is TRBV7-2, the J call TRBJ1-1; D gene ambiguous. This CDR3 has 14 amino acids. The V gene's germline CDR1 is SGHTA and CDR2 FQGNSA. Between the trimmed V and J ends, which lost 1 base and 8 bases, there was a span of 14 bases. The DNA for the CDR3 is TGTGCCAGCAGCTTAGTTAGCAGCTCTCCCGAAGCTTTCTTT. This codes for CASSLVSSSPEAFF.

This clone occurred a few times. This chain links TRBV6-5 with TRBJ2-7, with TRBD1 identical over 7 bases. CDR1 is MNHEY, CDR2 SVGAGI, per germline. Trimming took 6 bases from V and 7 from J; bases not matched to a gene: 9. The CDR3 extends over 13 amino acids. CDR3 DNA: TGTGCCAGCAGCGTCGACAGGGTTAGTGAGCAGTACTTC. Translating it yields CASSVDRVSEQYF.

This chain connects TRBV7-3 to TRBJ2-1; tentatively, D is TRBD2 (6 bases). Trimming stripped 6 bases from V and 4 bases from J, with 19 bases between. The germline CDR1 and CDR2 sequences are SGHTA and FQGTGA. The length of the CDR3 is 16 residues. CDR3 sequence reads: CASSLGGPFLYNEQFF. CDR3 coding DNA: TGTGCCAGCAGTCTCGGAGGGCCCTTCCTATACAATGAGCAGTTCTTC.

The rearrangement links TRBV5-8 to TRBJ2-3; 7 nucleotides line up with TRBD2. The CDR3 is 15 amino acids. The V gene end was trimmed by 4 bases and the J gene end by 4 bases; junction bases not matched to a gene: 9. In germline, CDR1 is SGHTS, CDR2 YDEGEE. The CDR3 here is CASSPVGGGPDTQYF. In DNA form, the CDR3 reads TGTGCCAGCAGCCCAGTGGGGGGAGGGCCAGATACGCAGTATTTT. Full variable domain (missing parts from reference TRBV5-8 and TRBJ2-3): EAGVTQSPTHLIKTRGQQATLRCSPISGHTSVYWYQQALGLGLQFLLWYDEGEERNRGNFPPRFSGRQFPNYSSELNVNALELEDSALYLCASSPVGGGPDTQYFGPGTRLTVL.

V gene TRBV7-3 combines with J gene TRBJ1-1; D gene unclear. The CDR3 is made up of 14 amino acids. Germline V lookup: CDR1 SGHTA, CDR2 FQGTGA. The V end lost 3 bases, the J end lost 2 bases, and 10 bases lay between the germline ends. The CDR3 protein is CASSFNQINTEAFF. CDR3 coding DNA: TGTGCCAGCAGCTTTAATCAGATAAACACTGAAGCTTTCTTT. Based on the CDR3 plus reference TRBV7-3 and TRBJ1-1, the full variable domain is GAGVSQTPSNKVTEKGKYVELRCDPISGHTALYWYRQSLGQGPEFLIYFQGTGAADDSGLPNDRFFAVRPEGSVSTLKIQRTERGDSAVYLCASSFNQINTEAFFGQGTRLTVV.

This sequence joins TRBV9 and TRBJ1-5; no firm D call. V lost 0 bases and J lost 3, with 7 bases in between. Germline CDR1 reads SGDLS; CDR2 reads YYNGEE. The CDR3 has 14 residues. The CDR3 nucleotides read TGTGCCAGCAGCGTAGTTCCAGTCAATCAGCCCCAGCATTTT. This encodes CASSVVPVNQPQHF.

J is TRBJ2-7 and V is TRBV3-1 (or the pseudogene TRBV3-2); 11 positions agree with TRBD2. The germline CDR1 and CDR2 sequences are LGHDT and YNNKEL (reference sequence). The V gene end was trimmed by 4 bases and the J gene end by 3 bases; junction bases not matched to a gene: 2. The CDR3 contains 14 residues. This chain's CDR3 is CASSRGTSGYEQYF. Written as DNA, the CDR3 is TGTGCCAGCAGCCGAGGGACTAGCGGCTACGAGCAGTACTTC.

The CDR3 is CASIQERGPGNTIYF. CDR3 in DNA: TGTGCCAGCATACAGGAGAGGGGGCCTGGAAACACCATATATTTT. V and J are TRBV28 and TRBJ1-3; 7 positions match TRBD1. V shed 7 bases and J 2 bases; nucleotides not matched to a gene: 8. CDR1 and CDR2 (germline): MDHEN, SYDVKM. The CDR3 covers 15 residues.

CDR3 protein: CASSSQDRGLWDEQYF. For the CDR3, the DNA is TGTGCCAGCAGCTCGCAAGACAGGGGGCTTTGGGACGAGCAGTACTTC. This chain uses TRBV27 with TRBJ2-7; 10 bases align to TRBD1. Unmatched junction bases numbered 13, after V lost 6 bases and J lost 5 bases. Germline V CDR1 and CDR2: MNHEY, SMNVEV (reference sequence). This CDR3 is 16 amino acids long.

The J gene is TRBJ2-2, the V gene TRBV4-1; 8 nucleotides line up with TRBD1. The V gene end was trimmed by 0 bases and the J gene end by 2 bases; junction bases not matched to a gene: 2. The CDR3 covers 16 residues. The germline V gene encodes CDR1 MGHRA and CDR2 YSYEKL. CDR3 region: CASSQETGANTGELFF. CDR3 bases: TGCGCCAGCAGCCAAGAGACAGGGGCAAACACCGGGGAGCTGTTTTTT.

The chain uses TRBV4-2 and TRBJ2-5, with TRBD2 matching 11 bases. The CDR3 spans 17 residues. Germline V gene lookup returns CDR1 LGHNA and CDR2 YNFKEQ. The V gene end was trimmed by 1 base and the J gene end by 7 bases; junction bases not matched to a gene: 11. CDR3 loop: CASSQGPVTSGEGTQYF. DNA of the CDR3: TGTGCCAGCAGCCAAGGTCCCGTGACTAGCGGGGAGGGGACCCAGTACTTC.

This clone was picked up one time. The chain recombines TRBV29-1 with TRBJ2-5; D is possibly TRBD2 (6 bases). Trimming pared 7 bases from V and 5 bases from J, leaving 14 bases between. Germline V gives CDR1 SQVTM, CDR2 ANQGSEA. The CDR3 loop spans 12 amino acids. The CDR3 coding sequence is TGCAGCGCCGAGGGAGGCTGGGAGACCCAGTACTTC. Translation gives CSAEGGWETQYF.

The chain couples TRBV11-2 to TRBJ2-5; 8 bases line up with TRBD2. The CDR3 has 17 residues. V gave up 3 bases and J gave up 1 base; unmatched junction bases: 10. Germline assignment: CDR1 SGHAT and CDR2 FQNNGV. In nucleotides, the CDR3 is TGTGCCAGCAGCTTTCGTAGTGGCGGGAGGCCCCAAGAGACCCAGTACTTC. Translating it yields CASSFRSGGRPQETQYF.

The CDR3 sequence: CASSPLMTGAEQYF. Written as DNA, the CDR3 is TGTGCCAGCAGCCCCCTGATGACAGGGGCCGAGCAGTACTTC. The V gene is TRBV6-5, the J gene TRBJ2-7; 8 bases fit TRBD1. This CDR3 is 14 amino acids long. Germline loops: CDR1 MNHEY, CDR2 SVGAGI. J gave up 6 bases and V 6 bases, and 10 bases lay outside the gene matches.

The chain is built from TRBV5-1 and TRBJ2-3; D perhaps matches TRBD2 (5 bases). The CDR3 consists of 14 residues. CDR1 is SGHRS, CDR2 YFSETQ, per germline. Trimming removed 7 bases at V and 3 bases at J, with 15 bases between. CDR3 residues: CASHGGLGTDTQYF. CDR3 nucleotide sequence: TGCGCCAGCCACGGCGGGTTGGGGACAGATACGCAGTATTTT.

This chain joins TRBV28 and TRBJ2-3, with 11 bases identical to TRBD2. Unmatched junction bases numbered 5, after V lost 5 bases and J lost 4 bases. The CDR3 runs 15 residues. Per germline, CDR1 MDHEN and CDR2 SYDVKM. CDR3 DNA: TGTGCCAGCAGTCCAACTAGCGGGAGACCAGATACGCAGTATTTT. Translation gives CASSPTSGRPDTQYF.

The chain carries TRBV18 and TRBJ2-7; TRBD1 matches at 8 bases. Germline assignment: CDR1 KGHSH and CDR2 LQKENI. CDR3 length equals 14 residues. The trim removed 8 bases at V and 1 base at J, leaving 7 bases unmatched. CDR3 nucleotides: TGTGCCAGCCATCCGGGACAGGAATCCTACGAGCAGTACTTC. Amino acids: CASHPGQESYEQYF.

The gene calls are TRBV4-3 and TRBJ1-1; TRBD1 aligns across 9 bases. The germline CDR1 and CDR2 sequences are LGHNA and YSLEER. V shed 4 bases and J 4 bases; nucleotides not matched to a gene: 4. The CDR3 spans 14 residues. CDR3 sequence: CASSPDRGSTEAFF. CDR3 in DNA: TGCGCCAGCAGCCCGGACAGGGGAAGCACTGAAGCTTTCTTT.

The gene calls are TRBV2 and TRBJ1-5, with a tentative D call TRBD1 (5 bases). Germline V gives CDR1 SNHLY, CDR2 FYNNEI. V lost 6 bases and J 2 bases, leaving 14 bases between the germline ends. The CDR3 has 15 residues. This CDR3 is CASRATDTRNQPQHF. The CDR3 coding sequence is TGTGCCAGCAGAGCGACAGACACCCGCAATCAGCCCCAGCATTTT.

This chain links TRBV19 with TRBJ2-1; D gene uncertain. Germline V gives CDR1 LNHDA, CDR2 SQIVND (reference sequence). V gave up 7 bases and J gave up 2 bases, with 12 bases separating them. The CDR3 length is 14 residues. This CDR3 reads CASKSTQAYNEQFF. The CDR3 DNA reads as TGTGCCAGTAAGAGCACGCAAGCCTACAATGAGCAGTTCTTC.

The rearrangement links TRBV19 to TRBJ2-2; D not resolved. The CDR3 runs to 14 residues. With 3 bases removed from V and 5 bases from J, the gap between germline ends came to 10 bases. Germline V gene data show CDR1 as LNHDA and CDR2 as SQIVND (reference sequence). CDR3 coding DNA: TGTGCCAGTAGTATCATCCACAGAACCGGGGAGCTGTTTTTT. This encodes CASSIIHRTGELFF.

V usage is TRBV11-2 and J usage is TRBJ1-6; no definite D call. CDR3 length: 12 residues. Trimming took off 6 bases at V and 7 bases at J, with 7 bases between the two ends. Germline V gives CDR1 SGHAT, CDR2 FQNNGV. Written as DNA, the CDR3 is TGTGCCAGCAGTTCCCTAAATTCACCCCTCCACTTT. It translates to CASSSLNSPLHF.